This T cell receptor beta chain was sequenced for a study of T cell responses to AZD1222 COVID-19 vaccine (dated by TCRdb to the early 2020s). Background on the whole study: Because spike-specific TCR depth and breadth did not differ between the two schedules, AZD1222 recipients who got a second dose at roughly 4 weeks were pooled with those who got a second dose at roughly 12 weeks. TCR sequencing covered more than 230 trial participants: 207 given two doses of AZD1222 and 26 given two doses of MenACWY control vaccine. Trial participants were enrolled into age subgroups of 18-55, 56-69 and 70-plus years, which contained about 150, 27 and 61 TCR-sequenced participants, respectively. What the study reported, not specific to this receptor: The vaccine-associated CD4 TCRs covered the entire spike protein, and the dominant responses fell in regions 160-218 and 743-854. Because no day 14 peak-response samples were available, the repertoires could be characterized only after the peak T cell response. Conclusions about previously exposed vaccinees are limited, since just 6 or 7 AZD1222 recipients were seropositive for SARS-CoV-2 at baseline. Reportedly, close to half of the unique spike-specific TCRs recognized epitopes lying outside the regions that are mutated in the B.1.351 and B.1.1.7 variants. Most participants were white British and females outnumbered males, and the authors suggested that clonal diversity may have been underestimated. In the small 56-69-year group, the increase in depth fell short of significance, most likely because of low power. A significant rise in spike-specific TCR breadth and depth was observed after two AZD1222 doses relative to day 0 and relative to MenACWY recipients.

Regarding this clone: What this receptor recognizes is not known. Base qualities are not provided; no much larger clone lies one nucleotide away.

What this sample's time point label stands for: baseline before first vaccination. Vaccinee samples were obtained from the UK trials COV001 and COV002, which included a single-blind randomized controlled phase 2/3 trial of AZD1222 (ChAdOx1 nCoV-19) in healthy adults. For TCRbeta chain sequencing, PBMC samples were collected from trial participants at day 0 and at day 28 after the second dose. Germline trimming: 1 base from V, 2 bases from J; junction bases outside gene matches: 7. Including the terminal cysteine and phenylalanine, the CDR3 comprises 16 residues. Here the CDR3 DNA is all that survives: 48 bases in frame from base 1. Reading the germline V gene gives CDR1 MGHRA and CDR2 YSYEKL. The CDR3 regions of human TCRbeta chains were analyzed by immunosequencing. From the authors' description of their analysis: TCRs in the repertoires were compared against a reference library of SARS-CoV-2-specific TCRs that had been generated with the MIRA antigen-specificity platform. Breadth was defined as the fraction of unique TCRs that were SARS-CoV-2-associated. Depth was defined as the fraction of total T cells that were SARS-CoV-2-associated. Using the MIRA data, every spike-specific TCR was mapped to the spike region that the TCR reacted to and assigned to either a CD4 or a CD8 class. Log10-transformed breadth and depth values were compared by one-way ANOVA with Sidak's multiple comparisons tests. Not all clones reach the TCRdb copy of this immuneACCESS table, which keeps in-frame sequences only. Checked studies attribute under half of the gap to unresolved V genes and leave the rest unexplained. Clonal size and the V and J genes are those of that table, whereas D and trimming came from the DNA. In all, the sample holds roughly 92,000 clones, and 90% of those were seen once. The ten largest make up about 8.4% of the sample.

The clonotype comes from an adult in good health. In this chain, TRBV4-1 is recombined with TRBJ1-2, and TRBD1 aligns with 7 junction nucleotides. The sample consisted of peripheral blood, taken on day 0 of AZD1222 vaccination. CDR3 loop: CASSQGRQGLNYGYTF. The sequence in DNA is TGCGCCAGCAGCCAAGGAAGACAGGGATTAAACTATGGCTACACCTTC.